This TCR beta chain was profiled in a study of cytomegalovirus exposure and HLA in healthy donors. Study summary: The study's early data release held some 85 million unique TCRs from HLA-typed donors.

On this clone itself: Its matching antigen is unknown.

Use of 60 Vbeta and 13 Jbeta primers characterized the PCR. TCRdb's table, derived via immunoSEQ multiplex PCR, lists solely in-frame clones and lacks some. The data contain about 160,000 clones, approximately 76% of them seen just once; the ten biggest clones take up more than 1.2%. The germline gives CDR1 PRHDT, CDR2 FYEKMQ (reference sequence). The CDR3 runs to 14 residues. The V and J ends lost 8 bases and 0 bases, in that order; junction bases with no gene match: 3. Study-wide findings and caveats: The HLA-A and HLA-B alleles of most subjects were reportedly predicted accurately from TCR beta sequences. In a later analysis, across HLA loci, associated TCR counts were highest for DRB1, lowest for HLA-C.

The sequenced sample was PBMCs. J is TRBJ2-2 and V is TRBV13; 7 nucleotides align to TRBD2. The source of this sequence is a man in his sixties in good health and CMV-seronegative. CDR3 DNA: TGTGCCAGCCGGGGGGACTCGAACACCGGGGAGCTGTTTTTT. It encodes CASRGDSNTGELFF.